The 27 T cell receptor beta chains below were found in one sample sequenced in a study of T cell repertoires in cytomegalovirus infection. These TCRs are of unknown antigen specificity. Each CDR3 protein gets one entry after TCRdb re-called the reads with MiXCR. The sample includes approximately 910,000 distinct CDR3 sequences, around a third seen only once; the top ten take 11% to 15%. Here the sequenced sample was cultured CD8+ T cells from PBMCs, taken from culture after CMV antigen stimulation. Receptors originate from a human donor in good health (CMV status not recorded). Some clones in this sample may be carry-over from other donors' samples.

The chain is built from TRBV12-3 or TRBV12-4 and TRBJ1-2; TRBD1 agrees at 9 bases. This CDR3 contains 15 residues. Trimming removed 4 bases from V and 4 bases from J; junction bases left unmatched: 7. Written as DNA, the CDR3 is TGTGCCAGCAGTTCCCCCGGGGGACAGGGCTATGGCTACACCTTC. This encodes CASSSPGGQGYGYTF.

The rearrangement links TRBV3-1 to TRBJ2-2; D ambiguous. The germline V gene has CDR1 LGHDT and CDR2 YNNKEL (reference sequence). The CDR3 sequence is 17 residues long. Trimming removed 3 bases at V and 0 bases at J, with 14 bases between. The CDR3 here is CASSHARVTSNTGELFF. As DNA, the CDR3 is TGTGCCAGCAGCCACGCAAGGGTCACTTCGAACACCGGGGAGCTGTTTTTT.

CDR3 protein: CASSLTSGGLKETQYF. The CDR3 DNA reads TGTGCCAGCAGCTTGACTAGCGGGGGCCTGAAAGAGACCCAGTACTTC. The rearrangement uses TRBV11-3 and TRBJ2-5; 12 bases agree with TRBD2. J was trimmed by 3 bases and V by 3 bases; bases with no gene match: 5. The V gene's germline CDR1 is SGHNT and CDR2 YENEEA. This CDR3 is built from 16 residues.

CDR3 protein: CASSLGQYTGELFF. The CDR3, as DNA: TGTGCCAGCAGCCTGGGGCAGTACACCGGGGAGCTGTTTTTT. V usage is TRBV6-1 and J usage is TRBJ2-2; a weak D match, TRBD1 (5 bases). Germline CDR1 MNHNS, CDR2 SASEGT. V was cut by 6 bases and J by 3 bases, with 11 bases left in between. CDR3 length: 14 amino acids.

This clonotype appeared a few times. The chain recombines TRBV19 with TRBJ1-4; TRBD1 aligns across 8 bases. V dropped 7 bases and J dropped 2; count of bases not matched to a gene: 9. Germline V gives CDR1 LNHDA, CDR2 SQIVND (reference sequence). The CDR3 has 16 amino acids. CDR3 in amino acids: CASTPTGGSTNEKLFF. The DNA of the CDR3 is TGTGCCAGTACCCCAACAGGGGGATCGACTAATGAAAAACTGTTTTTT.

The CDR3 loop reads CATRGMGNEQFF. The CDR3 region has the DNA TGTGCCACCCGGGGAATGGGTAATGAGCAGTTCTTC. The rearrangement uses TRBV15 and TRBJ2-1, with a weak D call TRBD2 (5 bases). This CDR3 comprises 12 residues. Trimming removed 8 bases at V and 7 bases at J, with 12 bases between. CDR1 is LNHNV, CDR2 YYDKDF, per germline (reference sequence).

Note on this clonotype: Relative to the germline gene, one junction end is altered; a read error may explain this. The V call is TRBV7-8, the J call TRBJ2-5; D tentatively fits TRBD1 or TRBD2 (5 bases each). Germline CDR1 is SGHVS and CDR2 is FQNEAQ. CDR3 length: 14 residues. The DNA for the CDR3 is TGTGCCAGCAGCGTAGCCGGGACCTCGGAGACCCAGTACTTC. Encoded protein: CASSVAGTSETQYF.

This clonotype was detected only a few times. The CDR3 here is CASSIEGGAYNEQFF. CDR3 nucleotides: TGTGCCAGTAGTATAGAAGGGGGGGCCTACAATGAGCAGTTCTTC. V is TRBV19 and J is TRBJ2-1; tentatively, D is TRBD2 (7 bases). This CDR3 is built from 15 residues. Trimming removed 0 bases at V and 2 bases at J, with 8 bases between. The V gene's germline CDR1 is LNHDA and CDR2 SQIVND (reference sequence).

This clonotype was seen repeatedly, ten times or more. J is TRBJ2-7 and V is TRBV12-3 or TRBV12-4; D perhaps matches TRBD2 (7 bases). The V and J ends lost 8 bases and 3 bases respectively, with 35 bases between them. The CDR3 extends over 20 amino acids. CDR3 region: CASRLVLRGAPVLEHYEQYV. The CDR3 nucleotides read TGTGCCAGCCGGTTGGTCCTCCGGGGGGCTCCAGTCCTCGAACACTACGAGCAGTACGTC.

V and J are TRBV7-2 and TRBJ1-1; 7 nucleotides match TRBD1. Trimming cost V 5 bases and J 3 bases; bases outside gene matches: 15. The CDR3 runs 17 residues. Germline V gives CDR1 SGHTA, CDR2 FQGNSA. In nucleotides, the CDR3 is TGTGCCAGCAGCGACCGACAGGGCGTGACCTGGTACACTGAAGCTTTCTTT. Encoded protein: CASSDRQGVTWYTEAFF.

This clonotype was observed many times. The CDR3 DNA reads TGTGCCAGCTTGCCCGGACGCGAGCGGGGGTTCCAGGATACGCAGTATTTT. This encodes CASLPGRERGFQDTQYF. This chain uses TRBV7-8 with TRBJ2-3; 8 nucleotides align to TRBD2. Germline values: CDR1 SGHVS, CDR2 FQNEAQ. The CDR3 runs 17 residues. The junction had 19 bases not matched to a gene; V was cut back by 8 bases and J by 6 bases.

The chain combines TRBV12-3 or TRBV12-4 with TRBJ2-1, with D tentatively TRBD1 or TRBD2 (5 bases each). The CDR3 spans 17 residues. V was trimmed by 4 bases and J by 6 bases, leaving 22 bases between them. The CDR3 sequence is CASSSTAGALRGNEQFF. The CDR3 DNA is TGTGCCAGCAGTTCTACGGCGGGCGCTCTAAGGGGCAATGAGCAGTTCTTC.

The CDR3 sequence is CASSSMGAPKNPDTQYF. The CDR3 bases are TGTGCCAGCAGCTCTATGGGGGCCCCTAAAAACCCAGATACGCAGTATTTT. This chain connects TRBV7-9 to TRBJ2-3, with D maybe TRBD1 (6 bases). The germline V gene encodes CDR1 SEHNR and CDR2 FQNEAQ (reference sequence). The CDR3 totals 17 residues. V lost 4 bases and J 4 bases, leaving 21 bases between the germline ends.

The J gene is TRBJ2-5, the V gene TRBV4-2; 7 bases fit TRBD2. The junction had 5 bases not matched to a gene; V was cut back by 4 bases and J by 0 bases. CDR3 size: 15 residues. Germline loops: CDR1 LGHNA, CDR2 YNFKEQ. CDR3: CASSPPGTNQETQYF. The CDR3 DNA reads as TGTGCCAGCAGCCCTCCCGGGACTAACCAAGAGACCCAGTACTTC.

This chain connects TRBV28 to TRBJ2-7; TRBD2 is a possible D gene (5 bases). Looked up from germline, CDR1 is MDHEN and CDR2 is SYDVKM. This CDR3 is 14 amino acids long. Trimming left V 3 bases short and J 6 bases short, with 15 bases between. In DNA, the CDR3 is TGTGCCAGCAGTTTTACCCTCGGGGATGGCGAGCAGTACGTC. Translating gives CASSFTLGDGEQYV.

J is TRBJ2-3 and V is TRBV4-2; no reliable D call. Trimming removed 0 bases at V and 4 bases at J, with 14 bases between. The CDR3 extends over 16 amino acids. From germline, CDR1 is LGHNA and CDR2 YNFKEQ. DNA of the CDR3: TGTGCCAGCAGCCAAGATATGATAGCAAGAGCAGATACGCAGTATTTT. Protein: CASSQDMIARADTQYF.

At least ten counts were recorded for this clonotype. CDR3 sequence: CASSLYGGAGSYNEQFF. CDR3 nucleotide sequence: TGTGCCAGCAGCTTATACGGGGGCGCGGGCTCCTACAATGAGCAGTTCTTC. The chain uses TRBV7-6 and TRBJ2-1; either TRBD1 or TRBD2 may supply D (6 bases each). Germline assignment: CDR1 SGHVS and CDR2 FNYEAQ. V was pared by 2 bases and J by 0 bases, with 14 bases between. The CDR3 loop spans 17 amino acids.

Only a few counts were recorded for this clonotype. The chain is built from TRBV7-3 and TRBJ2-7; no firm D call. Trimming took off 5 bases at V and 2 bases at J, with 16 bases between the two ends. CDR3 length: 15 residues. The V gene's germline CDR1 is SGHTA and CDR2 FQGTGA. The CDR3 DNA is TGTGCCAGCAGCCCCGAGTATTCGGCTACCTACGAGCAGTACTTC. It codes for CASSPEYSATYEQYF.

In its sample, this clonotype was seen a few times. The genes are TRBV6-1 and TRBJ2-7, with a tentative D call TRBD1 (6 bases). V gave up 4 bases and J gave up 6 bases, with 16 bases separating them. CDR3 length: 14 residues. CDR1 and CDR2 (germline): MNHNS, SASEGT. The CDR3 nucleotides read TGTGCCAGCAGTGGTCCGGGACACCTTCTCGAGCAGTACGTC. This encodes CASSGPGHLLEQYV.

This clonotype appeared once. The chain joins TRBV27 to TRBJ1-2, with TRBD1 as a possible D gene (5 bases). Trimming shortened V by 6 bases and J by 8 bases, and 16 bases separated the two germline ends. This CDR3 comprises 13 residues. The germline CDR1 and CDR2 sequences are MNHEY and SMNVEV (reference sequence). The chain's CDR3 is CASSSGLGEGYTF. The CDR3 nucleotides are TGTGCCAGCAGCTCGGGACTCGGAGAGGGCTACACCTTC.

The chain recombines TRBV4-1 with TRBJ2-5; perhaps D is TRBD1 or TRBD2 (5 bases each). The CDR3 consists of 11 residues. CDR1 and CDR2 from the germline V gene are MGHRA and YSYEKL. Deletions cut 11 bases from V and 1 base from J, with 8 bases between. CDR3 in amino acids: CASGAQETQYF. The CDR3, as DNA: TGCGCCTCCGGGGCCCAAGAGACCCAGTACTTC.

The V and J genes are TRBV10-1 and TRBJ2-7; a weak D match, TRBD1 (5 bases). V gave up 2 bases and J gave up 5 bases, with 10 bases separating them. The germline CDR1 and CDR2 sequences are WNHNN and SYGVQD (reference sequence). The CDR3 covers 13 residues. CDR3 sequence reads: CASSELRVHEQYF. CDR3 nucleotides: TGCGCCAGCAGTGAGCTCAGGGTACACGAGCAGTACTTC.

There are many counts of this clonotype. This chain uses TRBV7-9 with TRBJ2-7; a possible D gene is TRBD2 (6 bases). The CDR3 has 13 amino acids. The germline CDR1 and CDR2 sequences are SEHNR and FQNEAQ (reference sequence). V was shortened by 5 bases and J by 4 bases, with 12 bases between the two germline ends. As DNA, the CDR3 is TGTGCCAGCAGCCTACGAGGAGGGTACGAGCAGTACTTC. Translating it yields CASSLRGGYEQYF. Variable domain in full (rest from reference TRBV7-9 and TRBJ2-7): DTGVSQNPRHKITKRGQNVTFRCDPISEHNRLYWYRQTLGQGPEFLTYFQNEAQLEKSRLLSDRFSAERPKGSFSTLEIQRTEQGDSAMYLCASSLRGGYEQYFGPGTRLTVT.

This clonotype was counted ten times or more. The rearrangement joins TRBV5-4 to TRBJ1-2, with D unclear. Trimming removed 4 bases at V and 2 bases at J, with 15 bases between. The germline V gene has CDR1 SGHNT and CDR2 YYREEE (reference sequence). CDR3 size: 15 residues. The CDR3 is CASSNDNPANYGYTF. CDR3 nucleotide sequence: TGTGCCAGCAGCAATGATAACCCCGCAAACTATGGCTACACCTTC.

The CDR3 DNA reads as TGCGCCAGCAGCCAAGACGACACGAACACTGAAGCTTTCTTT. This sequence encodes CASSQDDTNTEAFF. The gene calls are TRBV4-3 and TRBJ1-1; the D is unclear. Germline loops: CDR1 LGHNA, CDR2 YSLEER. Trimming took 0 bases from V and 1 from J, leaving 6 bases between them. The CDR3 sequence is 14 residues long.

As for this clonotype: One end of the junction fails to match germline, which may point to a read error. The V call is TRBV19, the J call TRBJ1-1; 7 positions match TRBD1. CDR1 LNHDA and CDR2 SQIVND come from the germline V gene (reference sequence). CDR3 length: 14 amino acids. The CDR3 nucleotides are TGTGCCAGTAGTATCTCGGCAGGGGGGCCTGAGGCTTTCTTT. Its translation: CASSISAGGPEAFF.

The chain uses TRBV4-3 and TRBJ1-2; no reliable D call. The CDR3 loop spans 14 amino acids. Germline lookup yields CDR1 LGHNA and CDR2 YSLEER. The V end was cut by 4 bases, the J end by 2 bases, with 11 bases between. DNA of the CDR3: TGCGCCAGCAGCCCAGACGATACCAACTATGGCTACACCTTC. Its translation is CASSPDDTNYGYTF.